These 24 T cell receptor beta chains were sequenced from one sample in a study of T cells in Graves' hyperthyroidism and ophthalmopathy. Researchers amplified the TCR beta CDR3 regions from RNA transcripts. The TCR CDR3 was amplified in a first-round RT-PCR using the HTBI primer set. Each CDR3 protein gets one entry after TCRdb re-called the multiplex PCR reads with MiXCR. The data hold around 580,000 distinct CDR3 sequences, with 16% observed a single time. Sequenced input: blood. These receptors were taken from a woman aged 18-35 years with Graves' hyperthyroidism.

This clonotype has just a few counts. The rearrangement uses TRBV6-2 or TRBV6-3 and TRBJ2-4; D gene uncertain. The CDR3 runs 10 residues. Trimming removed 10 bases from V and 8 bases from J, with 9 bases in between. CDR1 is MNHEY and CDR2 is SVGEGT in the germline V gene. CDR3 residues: CATRLDIQYF. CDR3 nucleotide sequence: TGTGCCACCCGGTTGGACATTCAGTACTTC.

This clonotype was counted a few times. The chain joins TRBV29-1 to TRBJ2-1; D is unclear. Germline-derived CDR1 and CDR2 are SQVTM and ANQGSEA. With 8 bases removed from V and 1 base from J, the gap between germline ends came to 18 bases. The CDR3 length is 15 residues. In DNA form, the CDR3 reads TGCAGCTCTACCCCCCTACGGAAATCCTACAATGAGCAGTTCTTC. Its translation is CSSTPLRKSYNEQFF.

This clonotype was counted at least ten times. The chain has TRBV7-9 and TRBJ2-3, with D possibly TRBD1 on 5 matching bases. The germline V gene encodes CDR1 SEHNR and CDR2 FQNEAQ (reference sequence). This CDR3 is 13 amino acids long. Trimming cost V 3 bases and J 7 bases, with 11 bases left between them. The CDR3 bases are TGTGCCAGCAGCTTTAACTGGGGCAATACGCAGTATTTT. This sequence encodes CASSFNWGNTQYF.

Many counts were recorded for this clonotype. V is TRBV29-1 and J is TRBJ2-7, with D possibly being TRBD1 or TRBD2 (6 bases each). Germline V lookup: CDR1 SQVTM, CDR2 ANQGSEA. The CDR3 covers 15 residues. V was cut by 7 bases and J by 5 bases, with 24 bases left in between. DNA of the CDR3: TGCAGCGCGCGGGACAACTACCCCAGAGGCGACGAGCAGTACTTC. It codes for CSARDNYPRGDEQYF.

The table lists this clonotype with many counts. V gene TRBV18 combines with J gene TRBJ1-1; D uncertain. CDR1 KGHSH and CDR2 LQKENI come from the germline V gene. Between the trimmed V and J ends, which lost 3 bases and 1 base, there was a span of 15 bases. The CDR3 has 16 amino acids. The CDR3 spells CASSPPLRVRNTEAFF. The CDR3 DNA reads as TGTGCCAGCTCACCCCCTCTCAGAGTCAGGAACACTGAAGCTTTCTTT.

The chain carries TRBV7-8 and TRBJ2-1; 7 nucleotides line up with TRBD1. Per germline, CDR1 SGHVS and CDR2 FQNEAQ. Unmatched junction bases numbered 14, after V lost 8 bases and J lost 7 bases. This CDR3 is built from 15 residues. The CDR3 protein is CASVLYRTGGNEQFF. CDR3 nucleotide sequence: TGTGCCAGCGTACTTTATCGGACAGGTGGTAATGAGCAGTTCTTC.

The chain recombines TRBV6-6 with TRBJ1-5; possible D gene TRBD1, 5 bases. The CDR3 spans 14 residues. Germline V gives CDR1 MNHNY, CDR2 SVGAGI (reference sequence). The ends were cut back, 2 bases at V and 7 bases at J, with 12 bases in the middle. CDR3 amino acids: CASSYEAGLQPQHF. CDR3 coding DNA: TGTGCCAGCAGTTACGAGGCAGGGTTACAGCCCCAGCATTTT.

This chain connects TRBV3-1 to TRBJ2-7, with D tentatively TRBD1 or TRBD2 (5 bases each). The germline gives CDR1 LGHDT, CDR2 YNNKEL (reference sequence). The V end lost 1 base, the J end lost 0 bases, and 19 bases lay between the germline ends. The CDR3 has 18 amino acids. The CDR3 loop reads CASSQVTGPGGLSYEQYF. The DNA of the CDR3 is TGTGCCAGCAGCCAAGTAACAGGCCCCGGTGGACTCTCCTACGAGCAGTACTTC.

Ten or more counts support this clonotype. The CDR3 is CATSDSSSGGAIDTQYF. CDR3 bases: TGTGCCACCAGTGATTCCTCTAGCGGGGGGGCGATAGATACGCAGTATTTT. The J gene is TRBJ2-3, the V gene TRBV24-1, with TRBD2 matching over 12 bases. CDR1 and CDR2 (germline): KGHDR, SFDVKD. V lost 2 bases, J lost 5 bases, and 7 bases stayed unmatched. The CDR3 length is 17 residues.

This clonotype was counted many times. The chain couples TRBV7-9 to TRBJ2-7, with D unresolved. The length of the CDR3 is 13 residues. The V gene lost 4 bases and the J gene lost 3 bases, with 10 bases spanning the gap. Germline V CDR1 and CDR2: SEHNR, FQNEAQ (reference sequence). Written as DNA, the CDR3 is TGTGCCAGCAGCTCTAAGACACTCTACGAGCAGTACTTC. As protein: CASSSKTLYEQYF. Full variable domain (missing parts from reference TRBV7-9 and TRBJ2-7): DTGVSQNPRHKITKRGQNVTFRCDPISEHNRLYWYRQTLGQGPEFLTYFQNEAQLEKSRLLSDRFSAERPKGSFSTLEIQRTEQGDSAMYLCASSSKTLYEQYFGPGTRLTVT.

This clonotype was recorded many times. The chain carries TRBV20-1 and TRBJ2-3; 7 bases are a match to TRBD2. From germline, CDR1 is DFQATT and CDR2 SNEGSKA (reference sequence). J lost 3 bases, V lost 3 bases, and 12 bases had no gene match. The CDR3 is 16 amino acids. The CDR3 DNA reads TGCAGTGCTAGTGATCTTGCGGGGGAGCTTACAGATACGCAGTATTTT. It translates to CSASDLAGELTDTQYF.

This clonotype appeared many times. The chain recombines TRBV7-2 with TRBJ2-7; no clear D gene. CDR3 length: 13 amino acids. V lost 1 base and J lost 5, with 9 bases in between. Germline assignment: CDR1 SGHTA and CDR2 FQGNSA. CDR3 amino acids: CASSLGGSNEQYF. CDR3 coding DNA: TGTGCCAGCAGCTTAGGAGGCAGCAACGAGCAGTACTTC. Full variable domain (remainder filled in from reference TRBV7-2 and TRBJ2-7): GAGVSQSPSNKVTEKGKDVELRCDPISGHTALYWYRQSLGQGLEFLIYFQGNSAPDKSGLPSDRFSAERTGGSVSTLTIQRTQQEDSAVYLCASSLGGSNEQYFGPGTRLTVT.

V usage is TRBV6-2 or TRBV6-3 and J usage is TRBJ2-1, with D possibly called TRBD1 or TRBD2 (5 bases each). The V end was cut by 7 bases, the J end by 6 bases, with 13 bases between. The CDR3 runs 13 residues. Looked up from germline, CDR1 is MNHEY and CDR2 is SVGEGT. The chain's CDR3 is CASITGASNEQFF. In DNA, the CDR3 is TGTGCCAGCATCACCGGGGCGAGCAATGAGCAGTTCTTC.

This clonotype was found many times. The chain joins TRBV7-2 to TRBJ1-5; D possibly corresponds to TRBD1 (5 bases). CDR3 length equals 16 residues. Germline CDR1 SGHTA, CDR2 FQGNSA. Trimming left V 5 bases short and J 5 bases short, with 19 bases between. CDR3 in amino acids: CASSLSGTREDQPQHF. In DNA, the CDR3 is TGTGCCAGCAGCCTCTCCGGGACGAGAGAAGATCAGCCCCAGCATTTT.

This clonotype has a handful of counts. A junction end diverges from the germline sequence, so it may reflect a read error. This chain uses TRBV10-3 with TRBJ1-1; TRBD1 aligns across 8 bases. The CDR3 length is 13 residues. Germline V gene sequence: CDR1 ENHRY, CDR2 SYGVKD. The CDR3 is CAVSGTGDTEAFF. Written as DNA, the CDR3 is TGTGCCGTCAGTGGGACAGGAGATACTGAAGCTTTCTTT.

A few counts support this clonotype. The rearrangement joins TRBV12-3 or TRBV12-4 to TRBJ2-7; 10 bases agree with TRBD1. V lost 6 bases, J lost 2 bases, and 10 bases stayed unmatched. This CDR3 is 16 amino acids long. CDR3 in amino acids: CASSRRGTGDPYEQYF. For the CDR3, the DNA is TGTGCCAGCAGCCGGAGGGGGACAGGGGATCCCTACGAGCAGTACTTC.

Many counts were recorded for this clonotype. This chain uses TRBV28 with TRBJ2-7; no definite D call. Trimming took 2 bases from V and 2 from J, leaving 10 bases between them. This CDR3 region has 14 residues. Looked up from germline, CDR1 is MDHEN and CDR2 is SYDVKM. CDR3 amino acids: CASSLIGITYEQYF. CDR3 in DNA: TGTGCCAGCAGTTTAATAGGGATTACCTACGAGCAGTACTTC.

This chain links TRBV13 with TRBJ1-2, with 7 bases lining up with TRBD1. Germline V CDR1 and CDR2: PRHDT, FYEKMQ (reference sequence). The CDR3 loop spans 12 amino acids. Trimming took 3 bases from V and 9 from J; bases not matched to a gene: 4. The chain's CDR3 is CASSLDRTSYTF. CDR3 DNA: TGTGCCAGCAGCTTGGACAGGACCAGCTACACCTTC.

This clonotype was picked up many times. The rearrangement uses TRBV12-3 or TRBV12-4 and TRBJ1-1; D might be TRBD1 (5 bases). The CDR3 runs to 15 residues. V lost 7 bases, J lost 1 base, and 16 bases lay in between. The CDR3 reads CASKDPGLPNTEAFF. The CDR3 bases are TGTGCCAGCAAAGACCCGGGACTGCCGAACACTGAAGCTTTCTTT.

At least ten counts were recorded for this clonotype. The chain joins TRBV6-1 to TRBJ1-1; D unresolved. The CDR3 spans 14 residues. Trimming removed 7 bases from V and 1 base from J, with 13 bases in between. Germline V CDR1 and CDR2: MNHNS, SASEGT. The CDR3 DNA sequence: TGTGCCAGCAATGACGGGGTGAAGAACACTGAAGCTTTCTTT. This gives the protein CASNDGVKNTEAFF.

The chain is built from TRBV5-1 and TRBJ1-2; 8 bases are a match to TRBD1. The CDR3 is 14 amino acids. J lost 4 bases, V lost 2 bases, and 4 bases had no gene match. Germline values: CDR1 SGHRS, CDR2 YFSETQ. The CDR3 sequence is CASSFRTGTYGYTF. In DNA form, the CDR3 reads TGCGCCAGCAGCTTTCGGACAGGGACCTATGGCTACACCTTC.

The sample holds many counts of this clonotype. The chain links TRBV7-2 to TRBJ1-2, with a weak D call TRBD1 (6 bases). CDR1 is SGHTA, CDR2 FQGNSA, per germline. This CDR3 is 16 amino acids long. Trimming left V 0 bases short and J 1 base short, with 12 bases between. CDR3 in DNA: TGTGCCAGCAGCTTAGCGACAGCAGGGGTTAACTATGGCTACACCTTC. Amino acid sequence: CASSLATAGVNYGYTF.

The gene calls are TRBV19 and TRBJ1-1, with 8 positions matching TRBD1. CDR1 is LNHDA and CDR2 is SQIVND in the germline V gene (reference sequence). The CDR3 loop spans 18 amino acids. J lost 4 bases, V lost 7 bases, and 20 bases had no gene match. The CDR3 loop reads CASTRTADRGPVATEAFF. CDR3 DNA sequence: TGTGCCAGTACCCGTACGGCCGACAGGGGACCGGTAGCCACTGAAGCTTTCTTT.

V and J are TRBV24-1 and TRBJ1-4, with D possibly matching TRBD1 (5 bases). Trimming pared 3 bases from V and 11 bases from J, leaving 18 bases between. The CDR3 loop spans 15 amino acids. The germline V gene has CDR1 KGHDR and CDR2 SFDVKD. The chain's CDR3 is CATSDAPGGAGKLFF. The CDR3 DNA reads TGTGCCACCAGTGATGCACCCGGAGGGGCCGGGAAACTGTTTTTT.